Shown below are 22 T cell receptor beta chains from a single sample sequenced in a study of Graves' ophthalmopathy and Graves' hyperthyroidism. The sequenced template was RNA, covering the TCR beta CDR3 region. Second-round multiplex PCR followed a first-round RT-PCR using HTBI primers. Each CDR3 protein is one row after TCRdb ran MiXCR on the multiplex PCR reads. The sample includes about 550,000 distinct CDR3 sequences, 35% to 40% of them seen just once. Sample: peripheral blood or thyroid tissue (not recorded which). These receptors came from an adult man with Graves' hyperthyroidism.

This clonotype was counted between two and nine times. V usage is TRBV2 and J usage is TRBJ1-5, with a tentative D call TRBD1 (5 bases). V lost 5 bases to trimming and J lost 8 bases, with 16 bases between them. Per germline, CDR1 SNHLY and CDR2 FYNNEI. CDR3 length: 14 residues. The CDR3 loop is CASSSMGTVEPQHF. DNA for the CDR3: TGTGCCAGCAGTTCCATGGGGACGGTGGAGCCCCAGCATTTT.

The chain recombines TRBV6-1 with TRBJ1-6, with D unresolved. Germline V CDR1 and CDR2: MNHNS, SASEGT. Trimming cost V 6 bases and J 0 bases, with 6 bases left between them. The CDR3 sequence is 14 residues long. In DNA, the CDR3 is TGTGCCAGCAGAGCGGCCTCCTATAATTCACCCCTCCACTTT. It codes for CASRAASYNSPLHF.

This clonotype was seen repeatedly, ten times or more. This chain uses TRBV7-9 with TRBJ2-2, with D perhaps TRBD2 (5 bases). Between the trimmed V and J ends, which lost 2 bases and 6 bases, there was a span of 25 bases. This CDR3 spans 19 amino acids. The germline V gene encodes CDR1 SEHNR and CDR2 FQNEAQ (reference sequence). CDR3 sequence: CASSLIRGVAITLPGELFF. CDR3 DNA sequence: TGTGCCAGCAGCTTAATTCGGGGAGTAGCGATCACCCTCCCCGGGGAGCTGTTTTTT.

About this clonotype: The junction does not match germline at one end; this may be a read error. The chain carries TRBV2 and TRBJ1-1; D gene ambiguous. The CDR3 covers 14 residues. Looked up from germline, CDR1 is SNHLY and CDR2 is FYNNEI. CDR3: CAGSASLMNTEAFF. DNA for the CDR3: TGTGCCGGCAGCGCGTCACTGATGAACACTGAAGCTTTCTTT.

This clonotype was recorded many times. The chain has TRBV24-1 and TRBJ1-5, with 8 bases that match TRBD1. The trim removed 3 bases at V and 2 bases at J, leaving 2 bases unmatched. Germline V gene lookup returns CDR1 KGHDR and CDR2 SFDVKD. The CDR3 contains 15 residues. CDR3 residues: CATSDKTGGNQPQHF. The CDR3 coding sequence is TGTGCCACCAGTGATAAGACAGGGGGCAATCAGCCCCAGCATTTT.

This clonotype was counted ten times or more. V usage is TRBV20-1 and J usage is TRBJ1-1; 10 bases line up with TRBD1. CDR3 size: 16 residues. The germline V gene encodes CDR1 DFQATT and CDR2 SNEGSKA (reference sequence). V lost 3 bases, J lost 3 bases, and 10 bases stayed unmatched. DNA for the CDR3: TGCAGTGCTAGCCCGAGACAGGGGGCGCGAGACACTGAAGCTTTCTTT. Its protein product is CSASPRQGARDTEAFF.

This clonotype was recorded a few times. The genes are TRBV5-1 and TRBJ1-2; no definite D call. The CDR3 runs 15 residues. Looked up from germline, CDR1 is SGHRS and CDR2 is YFSETQ. V was shortened by 0 bases and J by 5 bases, with 14 bases between the two germline ends. Written as DNA, the CDR3 is TGCGCCAGCAGCTTGGAAGCCAGGTCTCCGTATGGCTACACCTTC. This gives the protein CASSLEARSPYGYTF.

Many counts were recorded for this clonotype. The chain couples TRBV2 to TRBJ2-5, with D possibly matching TRBD2 (6 bases). The CDR3 is 14 residues long. In germline, CDR1 is SNHLY, CDR2 FYNNEI. Between the trimmed V and J ends, which lost 10 bases and 0 bases, there was a span of 15 bases. This CDR3 is CATTRWEDQETQYF. The CDR3 nucleotides are TGTGCCACTACCAGATGGGAGGACCAAGAGACCCAGTACTTC.

This clonotype was picked up one time. The chain employs TRBV12-3 or TRBV12-4 and TRBJ1-2; 9 positions agree with TRBD1. The trim removed 0 bases at V and 6 bases at J, leaving 11 bases unmatched. The CDR3 has 17 residues. CDR3 region: CASSLAKAGTGSHGYTF. The CDR3 nucleotides are TGTGCCAGCAGTTTAGCGAAGGCAGGGACAGGGTCGCATGGCTACACCTTC.

V usage is TRBV2 and J usage is TRBJ2-1; a weak D match, TRBD2 (6 bases). Germline-derived CDR1 and CDR2 are SNHLY and FYNNEI. Trimming pared 11 bases from V and 0 bases from J, leaving 11 bases between. This CDR3 spans 13 amino acids. CDR3 region: CASQRVSYNEQFF. DNA for the CDR3: TGTGCCTCCCAGCGGGTCTCCTACAATGAGCAGTTCTTC.

There are a few counts of this clonotype. This rearrangement joins TRBV2 to TRBJ2-7; D remains unclear. Between the trimmed V and J ends, which lost 6 bases and 3 bases, there was a span of 9 bases. The CDR3 spans 12 residues. Germline CDR1 and CDR2: SNHLY and FYNNEI. In DNA form, the CDR3 reads TGTGCCAGCAGGGGCACCTACTACGAGCAGTACTTC. Encoded protein: CASRGTYYEQYF.

This clonotype was seen repeatedly, ten times or more. The chain recombines TRBV7-3 with TRBJ2-7; 7 nucleotides agree with TRBD2. Germline V lookup: CDR1 SGHTA, CDR2 FQGTGA. This CDR3 region has 15 residues. The trim removed 2 bases at V and 0 bases at J, leaving 4 bases unmatched. In DNA form, the CDR3 reads TGTGCCAGCAGCTTATGGTCGGGAGGCTCCTACGAGCAGTACTTC. Its protein is CASSLWSGGSYEQYF. Variable domain in full (rest from reference TRBV7-3 and TRBJ2-7): GAGVSQTPSNKVTEKGKYVELRCDPISGHTALYWYRQSLGQGPEFLIYFQGTGAADDSGLPNDRFFAVRPEGSVSTLKIQRTERGDSAVYLCASSLWSGGSYEQYFGPGTRLTVT.

There are many counts of this clonotype. This rearrangement joins TRBV20-1 to TRBJ2-7, with D uncertain. V was pared by 1 base and J by 5 bases, with 9 bases between. The CDR3 sequence is 12 residues long. Looked up from germline, CDR1 is DFQATT and CDR2 is SNEGSKA (reference sequence). For the CDR3, the DNA is TGCAGTGCTAGAGTTAGGGAAAACGAGCAGTACTTC. Translating it yields CSARVRENEQYF.

This clonotype turned up a few times. This chain uses TRBV10-3 with TRBJ1-2; D gene uncertain. V gave up 10 bases and J gave up 5 bases, with 11 bases separating them. Germline values: CDR1 ENHRY, CDR2 SYGVKD. The CDR3 covers 11 residues. The CDR3 DNA reads TGTGCCAGGCCGGAGTCATATGGCTACACCTTC. Translating it yields CARPESYGYTF.

The chain employs TRBV29-1 and TRBJ2-1; D is unclear. V was clipped by 6 bases and J by 5 bases, with 17 bases between them. The CDR3 has 14 amino acids. The germline V gene encodes CDR1 SQVTM and CDR2 ANQGSEA. The CDR3 sequence: CSVAVIPKHNEQFF. The CDR3 DNA reads as TGCAGCGTCGCAGTGATCCCAAAACACAATGAGCAGTTCTTC.

This clonotype was counted many times. The CDR3 region has the DNA TGTGCCAGCAGTTACGGGGGGGCGAACACTGAAGCTTTCTTT. Translated: CASSYGGANTEAFF. This rearrangement joins TRBV6-5 to TRBJ1-1; weak D call: TRBD1 (6 bases). Germline V gene sequence: CDR1 MNHEY, CDR2 SVGAGI. The CDR3 runs 14 residues. V lost 2 bases to trimming and J lost 1 base, with 8 bases between them.

This clonotype was seen only once. A read error may account for a junction end that differs from germline. The J gene is TRBJ2-3, the V gene TRBV7-8; 9 bases map to TRBD1. Germline CDR1 reads SGHVS; CDR2 reads FQNEAQ. The CDR3 totals 16 residues. The chain's CDR3 is CTSSSTGGGWADTQYF. The CDR3, as DNA: TGTACCAGCAGCTCAACAGGGGGCGGTTGGGCAGATACGCAGTATTTT.

In its sample, this clonotype was seen once. The chain has TRBV9 and TRBJ1-1; D uncertain. Trimming took off 4 bases at V and 0 bases at J, with 22 bases between the two ends. This CDR3 comprises 18 residues. Germline V CDR1 and CDR2: SGDLS, YYNGEE. The CDR3 here is CASSQDGGLTLMNTEAFF. CDR3 nucleotide sequence: TGTGCCAGCAGCCAAGACGGTGGCTTGACTTTAATGAACACTGAAGCTTTCTTT.

This clonotype was recorded many times. The rearrangement links TRBV6-1 to TRBJ2-5, with TRBD1 as a possible D gene (5 bases). V shed 8 bases and J shed 3 bases, with 16 bases lying between them. This CDR3 spans 14 amino acids. Germline CDR1 reads MNHNS; CDR2 reads SASEGT. This CDR3 reads CASRLSQGEETQYF. DNA for the CDR3: TGTGCCAGCCGCCTAAGCCAAGGGGAAGAGACCCAGTACTTC.

There are many counts of this clonotype. The chain combines TRBV12-3 or TRBV12-4 with TRBJ1-1; tentatively, D is TRBD1 (5 bases). V was trimmed by 3 bases and J by 12 bases, leaving 17 bases between them. This CDR3 has 13 residues. The CDR3 nucleotides read TGTGCCAGCAGTTTTAGGGACCCCGGAGTGCCTTTCTTT. Amino acids: CASSFRDPGVPFF.

This clonotype was observed many times. The chain combines TRBV29-1 with TRBJ2-5; no definite D call. This CDR3 spans 12 amino acids. The germline gives CDR1 SQVTM, CDR2 ANQGSEA. Trimming removed 4 bases from V and 5 bases from J, with 11 bases in between. This CDR3 reads CSVANTGETQYF. The CDR3 DNA reads as TGCAGCGTTGCGAACACTGGGGAGACCCAGTACTTC.

The CDR3 region has the DNA TGCAGCGTCGGACTGACTAGCACTGAAGCTTTCTTT. This sequence encodes CSVGLTSTEAFF. This chain connects TRBV29-1 to TRBJ1-1; no clear D. V dropped 6 bases and J dropped 4 bases, with 12 bases sitting between them. Germline CDR1 and CDR2: SQVTM and ANQGSEA. This CDR3 spans 12 amino acids.